The next 9 T cell receptor beta chains were all read from a single sample in a study of human thymus T cells. The protocol was immunoSEQ multiplex PCR, while the TCRdb copy is restricted to in-frame clones and leaves out a portion. The sample carries 35,000 to 45,000 clones, 94% recorded once. The sample consisted of blood. These receptors came from a boy in the first two years of life with a congenital heart defect but otherwise immunologically healthy.

The genes are TRBV12-2 and TRBJ2-7; the table gives TRBD2 as D, unverified against the DNA. TRBV12-2 has pseudogene status. This CDR3 has 19 amino acids. CDR3 region: CASRRSGLAGALRVHEQYF. CDR3 nucleotides: TGTGCAAGTCGTAGGTCGGGACTAGCGGGGGCCCTAAGGGTGCACGAGCAGTACTTC.

V is TRBV5-1 and J is TRBJ1-1; D is perhaps TRBD1 (6 bases). This CDR3 is built from 14 residues. From germline, CDR1 is SGHRS and CDR2 YFSETQ. V lost 4 bases and J 0 bases, leaving 10 bases between the germline ends. The CDR3 here is CASSPQGLNTEAFF. The CDR3 DNA follows: TGCGCCAGCAGCCCTCAGGGGTTGAACACTGAAGCTTTCTTT. The variable domain in full, with the rest retrieved from reference TRBV5-1 and TRBJ1-1, is KAGVTQTPRYLIKTRGQQVTLSCSPISGHRSVSWYQQTPGQGLQFLFEYFSETQRNKGNFPGRFSGRQFSNSRSEMNVSTLELGDSALYLCASSPQGLNTEAFFGQGTRLTVV.

The chain carries TRBV5-1 and TRBJ1-4, with D perhaps TRBD1 (6 bases). Germline V gives CDR1 SGHRS, CDR2 YFSETQ. The CDR3 is 14 residues long. V lost 0 bases and J 8 bases, leaving 11 bases between the germline ends. The CDR3 DNA sequence: TGCGCCAGCAGCTTGGGGCCAGGGGAAGAAAAACTGTTTTTT. Residues: CASSLGPGEEKLFF.

This clone occurred once. This chain links TRBV10-1 with TRBJ1-2; D gene ambiguous. The CDR3 is made up of 15 amino acids. Between the trimmed V and J ends, which lost 0 bases and 2 bases, there was a span of 10 bases. The V gene's germline CDR1 is WNHNN and CDR2 SYGVQD (reference sequence). The CDR3 region is CASSESDIMNYGYTF. The CDR3 nucleotides read TGCGCCAGCAGTGAGTCAGATATCATGAACTATGGCTACACCTTC.

This clone was detected only a few times. The V gene is TRBV30, the J gene TRBJ1-2; perhaps TRBD1 as D (6 bases). Germline CDR1 GTSNPN, CDR2 SVGIG (reference sequence). This CDR3 has 12 residues. Between the trimmed V and J ends, which lost 2 bases and 5 bases, there was a span of 9 bases. The CDR3 loop reads CAWSPGQYGYTF. In DNA form, the CDR3 reads TGTGCCTGGAGTCCGGGACAATATGGCTACACCTTC.

V and J are TRBV6-5 and TRBJ2-2, with 8 bases matching TRBD2. V was pared by 10 bases and J by 8 bases, with 9 bases of the junction left unmatched. The germline V gene encodes CDR1 MNHEY and CDR2 SVGAGI. There are 13 residues in the CDR3. The CDR3 DNA sequence: TGTGCCACCAGGACTAGCCTGAGGGGGGAGCTGTTTTTT. Translating it yields CATRTSLRGELFF.

The chain couples TRBV1 to TRBJ2-2; the table's D call TRBD2 went unverified against the DNA. TRBV1 is reported as a pseudogene. The CDR3 totals 13 residues. CDR3 region: CTSALALAGELFF. The CDR3 DNA reads TGCACCAGCGCACTAGCCCTAGCCGGGGAGCTGTTTTTT.

The CDR3: CASRTSGGTDTQYF. CDR3 in DNA: TGCGCCAGCAGGACTAGCGGGGGCACAGATACGCAGTATTTT. V gene TRBV10-1 combines with J gene TRBJ2-3, with 11 bases matching TRBD2. Germline assignment: CDR1 WNHNN and CDR2 SYGVQD (reference sequence). V lost 6 bases and J lost 1; bases outside the gene matches: 0. The CDR3 totals 14 residues.

J is TRBJ2-3 and V is TRBV6-4; 12 nucleotides agree with TRBD1. The CDR3 has 15 amino acids. Germline-derived CDR1 and CDR2 are MRHNA and SNTAGT. Trimming cost V 4 bases and J 5 bases; bases outside gene matches: 4. This chain's CDR3 is CASSARDRGQDTQYF. In DNA form, the CDR3 reads TGTGCCAGCAGTGCCCGGGACAGGGGGCAAGATACGCAGTATTTT.